These T cell receptor beta chains were read from a single sample in a study of blood T cell repertoires in COVID-19. Libraries were prepared by immunoSEQ multiplex PCR; TCRdb keeps only in-frame clonotypes and omits some of them. Among approximately 74,000 clones listed, around 80% were seen once. The specimen was peripheral blood. The origin of the receptors is a man at least 80 years old with active or convalescent COVID-19. The CDR3 runs from the conserved cysteine through the conserved F or W. The D gene is left open where the match is weak. A clone size is listed for some rows: how often the clone was seen (once, few, many), or a class if it is expanded.

v_call	j_call	clone_size	d_call	cdr3_nt	cdr3_aa
TRBV3-1/TRBV3-2	TRBJ2-7	.	.	TGTGCCAGCAGCCAAAATCAGGTGTCCTACGAGCAGTACTTC	CASSQNQVSYEQYF
TRBV19	TRBJ1-2	.	.	TGTGCCAGTATCGAGGAGGGGAGAAGCTATGGCTACACCTTC	CASIEEGRSYGYTF
TRBV5-1	TRBJ2-1	.	TRBD2	TGCGCCAGCAGCGAAACGAAAGCGGGGGCCTCCTACAATGAGCAGTTCTTC	CASSETKAGASYNEQFF
TRBV7-9	TRBJ2-7	few	.	TGTGCCAGCAGCTTAGGGGCAGGGGGGCCCTACGAGCAGTACTTC	CASSLGAGGPYEQYF
TRBV6-4	TRBJ1-2	.	.	TGTGCCAGCACCCCCGGCCAGGGGATTGGGTATGGCTACACCTTC	CASTPGQGIGYGYTF
TRBV5-1	TRBJ1-1	.	.	TGCGCCAGCAGCTCTGGGACTGCCGAAGCTTTCTTT	CASSSGTAEAFF
TRBV27	TRBJ2-3	few	TRBD1	TGTGCCAGCAGTTTACGGGACAGGGGGGTCACAGATACGCAGTATTTT	CASSLRDRGVTDTQYF
TRBV7-6	TRBJ2-4	.	TRBD2	TGTGCCAGCAGCCCGAACTTAGCGGGGGGGCCTGGAAACATTCAGTACTTC	CASSPNLAGGPGNIQYF
TRBV5-1	TRBJ2-4	.	TRBD2	TGCGCCAGCAGCTGGACTAGCGGGAGTGACATTCAGTACTTC	CASSWTSGSDIQYF
TRBV28	TRBJ2-1	.	.	TGTGCCAGCAGGGGAACAACGGGACATTTCTCCTACAATGAGCAGTTCTTC	CASRGTTGHFSYNEQFF
TRBV2	TRBJ2-7	.	TRBD1	TGTGCCAGCAGTGGGCAGGGGGCGGTCTACGAGCAGTACTTC	CASSGQGAVYEQYF
TRBV12-5	TRBJ1-2	.	TRBD1	TGTGCTAGTGGTTCTGGGACAGATAACTATGGCTACACCTTC	CASGSGTDNYGYTF
TRBV7-6	TRBJ1-5	.	TRBD1	TGTGCCAGCAGCTTAACATCCAGGGCAGGGGGCTGCTATAGCAATCAGCCCCAGCATTTT	CASSLTSRAGGCYSNQPQHF
TRBV12-3/TRBV12-4	TRBJ2-1	.	TRBD2	TGTGCCAGCAGCCTACTAGCGAACAATGAGCAGTTCTTC	CASSLLANNEQFF
TRBV2	TRBJ2-5	.	TRBD1	TGTGCCAGCAGTGGGGACAGAAAAGAGACCCAGTACTTC	CASSGDRKETQYF
TRBV28	TRBJ2-5	.	.	TGTGCCAGCAGTTTATGGGAGGGCCGGGAGACCCAGTACTTC	CASSLWEGRETQYF
TRBV6-6	TRBJ2-7	few	.	TGTGCCAGCAGCCTCGAGACCTACGAGCAGTACTTC	CASSLETYEQYF
TRBV15	TRBJ1-5	.	.	TGTGCCACCAGCTCCGGGATGGGGGCGAGCAATCAGCCCCAGCATTTT	CATSSGMGASNQPQHF
TRBV5-1	TRBJ2-1	.	TRBD2	TGCGCCAGCAGCCCTAGCGGGGGGGCATCCTACAATGAGCAGTTCTTC	CASSPSGGASYNEQFF
TRBV7-2	TRBJ2-5	.	.	TGTGCCAGCAGCCCCCAGGGGCACCAAGAAACCCAGTACTTC	CASSPQGHQETQYF
TRBV18	TRBJ2-6	.	TRBD1	TGTGCCAGCACGGGACAGGGAAGCTCTGGGGCCAACGTCCTGACTTTC	CASTGQGSSGANVLTF
TRBV7-9	TRBJ2-1	.	TRBD1	TGTGCCAGCAGCTCTTGGACAGGGGATTACAATGAGCAGTTCTTC	CASSSWTGDYNEQFF
TRBV5-1	TRBJ2-5	.	.	TGCGCCAGCAGCCCCACTTTAGGGGCAGTCCAAGAGACCCAGTACTTC	CASSPTLGAVQETQYF
TRBV29-1	TRBJ2-1	.	.	TGCAGCGTGAGACCAGCGAGCGGGGACATCAATGAGCAGTTCTTC	CSVRPASGDINEQFF
TRBV5-4	TRBJ2-2	.	.	TGTGCCAGCAGCCCGACAGGGACTAGCGGGGAGCTGTTTTTT	CASSPTGTSGELFF
TRBV3-1/TRBV3-2	TRBJ1-6	.	TRBD1	TGTGCCAGCAGCCACCGGGACAGCAGCTCCTATAATTCACCCCTCCACTTT	CASSHRDSSSYNSPLHF
TRBV7-9	TRBJ2-1	.	TRBD2	TGTGCCAGCAGCTTAGCGGTCCTAGCGGGATCAGACTACAATGAGCAGTTCTTC	CASSLAVLAGSDYNEQFF
TRBV28	TRBJ1-6	few	TRBD1	TGTGCCAGCAGGGTCGACAGGGGGAATAATTCACCCCTCCACTTT	CASRVDRGNNSPLHF
TRBV27	TRBJ2-1	.	TRBD2	TGTGCCAGCAGAGCGGGACTAGCGGTCTACAATGAGCAGTTCTTC	CASRAGLAVYNEQFF
TRBV14	TRBJ2-1	.	TRBD2	TGTGCCAGCAGCCAAGATCTAGGACAGAACCCCAGCGGGAGAGTGGCCCGGGATGAGCAGTTCTTC	CASSQDLGQNPSGRVARDEQFF
TRBV6-1	TRBJ1-2	.	.	TGTGCCAGCAGTGAAGCCGCTATCTATGGCTACACCTTC	CASSEAAIYGYTF
TRBV27	TRBJ2-7	.	.	TGTGCCAGCAGTACAAACTTGGGGCCCTACGAGCAGTACTTC	CASSTNLGPYEQYF
TRBV10-1	TRBJ2-2	.	.	TGCGCCAGCGGAGGGACGGCGAACACCGGGGAGCTGTTTTTT	CASGGTANTGELFF
TRBV3-1/TRBV3-2	TRBJ2-7	few	TRBD1	TGTGCCAGCAGCCAGGGACAGGATTTCTACGAGCAGTACTTC	CASSQGQDFYEQYF
TRBV7-9	TRBJ2-7	few	.	TGTGCCAGCAGCGAAGCAGGGATCTCCTACGAGCAGTACTTC	CASSEAGISYEQYF
TRBV3-1/TRBV3-2	TRBJ2-7	.	.	TGTGCCAGCAGCCAAGACGTCAGGGTGGACGAGCAGTACTTC	CASSQDVRVDEQYF
TRBV30	TRBJ2-7	.	.	TGTGCCTGGAGTAGCTGGCGGGAACTCTTGAAGGGGTCGGGGCTCTACGAGCAGTACTTC	CAWSSWRELLKGSGLYEQYF
TRBV7-9	TRBJ2-6	few	TRBD1	TGTGCCAGCAGCATGGGACAGGGTGGGTCTGGGGCCAACGTCCTGACTTTC	CASSMGQGGSGANVLTF
TRBV6-6	TRBJ2-7	.	TRBD1	TGTGCCAGCAGTCGATTTAGGGGGCGCCCTAGCTCCTACGAGCAGTACTTC	CASSRFRGRPSSYEQYF
TRBV19	TRBJ1-5	.	.	TGTGCCAGTAACGGGAAGGCAGGGGTTCCAGCCATTCAGCCCCAGCATTTT	CASNGKAGVPAIQPQHF